This T cell receptor beta chain came from a study of T cells in Graves' hyperthyroidism and ophthalmopathy. Points from the study as a whole: In the blood, most expanded thyroid clonotypes above 0.001 appeared as well. Ophthalmopathy was told apart from stable hyperthyroidism by a 13 V-J model. The model foresaw ophthalmopathy a median around seven months prior to onset.

In its sample, this clonotype was seen many times. The antigen is unknown. For the diagnoses, clinical symptoms, serum thyroxine and TRAb, thyroid ultrasound and orbital computed tomography were used. The CDR3 is 15 residues long. The germline CDR1 and CDR2 sequences are MNHEY and SMNVEV (reference sequence). The junction had 9 bases not matched to a gene; V was cut back by 3 bases and J by 6 bases. TCR beta CDR3 regions were amplified from RNA transcripts. Carried out on the TCR CDR3, a first-round RT-PCR used the HTBI primer set. Using its own MiXCR run on the multiplex PCR reads, TCRdb lists one record per CDR3 protein. The table lists roughly 250,000 distinct CDR3 sequences, roughly 15% of them singletons, with about an eighth in the top ten.

The sequence was obtained from a woman aged 40 to 49 with Graves' hyperthyroidism that later progressed to Graves' ophthalmopathy. V gene TRBV27 combines with J gene TRBJ2-7, with 9 positions matching TRBD1. Sequenced: blood. As DNA, the CDR3 is TGTGCCAGCAGTTTTCAACAGGGGGCCTATGTCGAGCAGTACTTC. Its translation is CASSFQQGAYVEQYF.